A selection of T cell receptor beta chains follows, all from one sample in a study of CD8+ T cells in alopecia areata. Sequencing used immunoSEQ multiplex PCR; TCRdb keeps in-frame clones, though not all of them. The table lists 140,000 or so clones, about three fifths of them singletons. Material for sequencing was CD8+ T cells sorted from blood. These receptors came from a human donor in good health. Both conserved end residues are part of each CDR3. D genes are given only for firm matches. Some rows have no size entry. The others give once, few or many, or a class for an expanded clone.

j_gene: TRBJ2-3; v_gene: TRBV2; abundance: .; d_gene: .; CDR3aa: CASSNSAPPGRTDTQYF; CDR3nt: TGTGCCAGCAGTAACTCTGCACCTCCGGGGCGCACAGATACGCAGTATTTT
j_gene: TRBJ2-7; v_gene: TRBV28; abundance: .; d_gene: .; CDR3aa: CASSGTDGYEQYF; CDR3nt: TGTGCCAGCAGTGGGACGGACGGCTACGAGCAGTACTTC
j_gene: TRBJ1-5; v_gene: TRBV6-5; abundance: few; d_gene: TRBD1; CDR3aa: CASSGTGGGNQPQHF; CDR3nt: TGTGCCAGCAGTGGGACAGGAGGAGGAAATCAGCCCCAGCATTTT
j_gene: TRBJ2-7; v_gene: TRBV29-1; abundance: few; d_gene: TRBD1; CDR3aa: CSVRGQGAYEQYF; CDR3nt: TGCAGCGTTCGGGGACAGGGGGCCTACGAGCAGTACTTC
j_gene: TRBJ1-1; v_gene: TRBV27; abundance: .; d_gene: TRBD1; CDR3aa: CASSYGTGRNTEAFF; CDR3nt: TGTGCCAGCAGTTATGGGACAGGGAGGAACACTGAAGCTTTCTTT
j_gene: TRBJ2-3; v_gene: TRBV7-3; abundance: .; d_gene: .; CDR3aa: CASSLSFSGDTQYF; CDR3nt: TGTGCCAGCAGCTTAAGTTTCTCGGGAGATACGCAGTATTTT
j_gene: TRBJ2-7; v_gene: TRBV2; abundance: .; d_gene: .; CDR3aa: CATLTSGVYEQYF; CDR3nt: TGTGCCACCCTGACGAGCGGTGTCTATGAGCAGTACTTC
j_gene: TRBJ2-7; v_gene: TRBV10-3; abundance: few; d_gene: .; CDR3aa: CAISVNTAYEQYF; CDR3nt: TGTGCCATCAGTGTTAATACAGCCTACGAGCAGTACTTC
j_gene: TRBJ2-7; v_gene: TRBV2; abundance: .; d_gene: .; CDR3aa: CASWQGSFYEQYF; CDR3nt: TGTGCCAGCTGGCAGGGCTCTTTCTACGAGCAGTACTTC
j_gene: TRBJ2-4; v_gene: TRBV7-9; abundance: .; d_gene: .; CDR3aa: CASSSTDGATKNIQYF; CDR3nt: TGTGCCAGCAGCTCCACGGATGGCGCAACCAAAAACATTCAGTACTTC
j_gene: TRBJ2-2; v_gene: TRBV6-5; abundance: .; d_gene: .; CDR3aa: CASSLDPAGELFF; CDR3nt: TGTGCCAGCAGTCTTGACCCGGCCGGGGAGCTGTTTTTT
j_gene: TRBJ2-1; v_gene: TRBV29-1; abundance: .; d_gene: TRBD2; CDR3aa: CSVDVGGPQVEQFF; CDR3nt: TGCAGCGTTGATGTGGGAGGGCCCCAGGTTGAGCAGTTCTTC
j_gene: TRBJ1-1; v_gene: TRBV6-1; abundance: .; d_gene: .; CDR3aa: CASSHNTEAFF; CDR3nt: TGTGCCAGCAGCCACAACACTGAAGCTTTCTTT
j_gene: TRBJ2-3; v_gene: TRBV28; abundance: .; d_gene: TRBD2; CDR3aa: CASSPQRGSSTDTQYF; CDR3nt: TGTGCCAGCAGTCCGCAGCGGGGATCTAGCACAGATACGCAGTATTTT
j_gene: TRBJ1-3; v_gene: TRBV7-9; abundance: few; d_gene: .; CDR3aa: CASSPPDGNTIYF; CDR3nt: TGTGCCAGCAGCCCTCCGGACGGAAACACCATATATTTT
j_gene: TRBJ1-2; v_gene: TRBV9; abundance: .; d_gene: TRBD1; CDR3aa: CASGQGLYGYTF; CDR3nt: TGTGCCAGTGGACAGGGACTCTATGGCTACACCTTC
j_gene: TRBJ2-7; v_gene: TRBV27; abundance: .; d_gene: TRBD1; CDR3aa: CASRTGLGYEQYF; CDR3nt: TGTGCCAGCAGGACAGGGCTAGGATACGAGCAGTACTTC
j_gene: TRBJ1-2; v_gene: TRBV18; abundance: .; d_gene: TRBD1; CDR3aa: CASSPGTGGTANYGYTF; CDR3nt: TGTGCCAGCTCACCAGGGACAGGGGGGACGGCTAACTATGGCTACACCTTC
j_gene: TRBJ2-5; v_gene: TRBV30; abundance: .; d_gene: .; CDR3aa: CAWKESEIQETQYF; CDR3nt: TGTGCCTGGAAAGAGTCAGAGATACAAGAGACCCAGTACTTC
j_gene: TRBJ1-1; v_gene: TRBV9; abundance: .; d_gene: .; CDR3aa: CASSVGNLEAFF; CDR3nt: TGTGCCAGCAGCGTGGGGAACCTAGAAGCTTTCTTT
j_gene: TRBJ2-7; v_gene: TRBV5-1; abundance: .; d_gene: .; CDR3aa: CATSTIPDSYEQYF; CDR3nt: TGCGCCACCTCTACGATTCCTGACTCCTACGAGCAGTACTTC
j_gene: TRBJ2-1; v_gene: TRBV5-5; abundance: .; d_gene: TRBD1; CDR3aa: CASSSSGTDYNEQFF; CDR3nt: TGTGCCAGCAGCAGCTCCGGGACAGACTACAATGAGCAGTTCTTC
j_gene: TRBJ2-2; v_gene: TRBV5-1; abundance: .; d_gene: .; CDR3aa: CASSLVALGGELFF; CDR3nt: TGCGCCAGCAGCTTGGTGGCCTTGGGCGGGGAGCTGTTTTTT
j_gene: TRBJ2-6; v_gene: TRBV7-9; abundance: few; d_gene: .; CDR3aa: CASTSGPGANVLTF; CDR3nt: TGTGCCAGCACCTCAGGCCCCGGGGCCAACGTCCTGACTTTC
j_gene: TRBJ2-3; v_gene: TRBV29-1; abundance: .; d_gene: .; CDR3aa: CSVGGASTADTQYF; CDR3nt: TGCAGCGTAGGAGGTGCCAGCACCGCAGATACGCAGTATTTT